Below, 29 T cell receptor beta chains from the same sample are listed, as sequenced in a study of T cells in Graves' hyperthyroidism and ophthalmopathy. TCR beta CDR3 regions were amplified from RNA transcripts. With the HTBI primer set, the TCR CDR3 went through a first round of RT-PCR. TCRdb independently ran MiXCR on the multiplex PCR reads; one entry per CDR3 protein. The sample gives some 350,000 distinct CDR3 sequences, approximately 15% of which show up once; 28% is in the top ten. What was sequenced was blood. All receptors derive from a woman aged 18-35 years with Graves' hyperthyroidism that later progressed to Graves' ophthalmopathy.

Comment on this clonotype: The germline gene is not matched at one end of the junction; a read error may be the cause. V usage is TRBV3-1 and J usage is TRBJ2-1; D unresolved. CDR3 length equals 15 residues. In germline, CDR1 is LGHDT, CDR2 YNNKEL (reference sequence). The CDR3: CASSLPVGSYDEQFF. The CDR3 DNA follows: TGTGCCAGCAGCCTCCCCGTGGGCTCCTACGATGAGCAGTTCTTC.

This clonotype was seen at least ten times. The rearrangement uses TRBV12-3 or TRBV12-4 and TRBJ1-4; D might be TRBD1 (5 bases). The CDR3 loop spans 15 amino acids. Trimming removed 5 bases at V and 3 bases at J, with 13 bases between. CDR3 DNA sequence: TGTGCCAGCAGTCCACCGGGACGGCCTAATGAAAAACTGTTTTTT. It translates to CASSPPGRPNEKLFF.

In its sample, this clonotype was seen a few times. The chain links TRBV4-1 to TRBJ2-1, with unresolved D. V lost 3 bases, J lost 3 bases, and 15 bases lay in between. Germline loops: CDR1 MGHRA, CDR2 YSYEKL. This CDR3 comprises 16 residues. Here the CDR3 DNA reads TGCGCCAGCAGCCACAGAGGAAGCGAGCGCTACAATGAGCAGTTCTTC. Translating gives CASSHRGSERYNEQFF.

This clonotype was detected ten times or more. The V call is TRBV6-1, the J call TRBJ2-3; D is possibly TRBD1 (5 bases). Germline CDR1 reads MNHNS; CDR2 reads SASEGT. Trimming cost V 7 bases and J 2 bases, with 22 bases left between them. This CDR3 region has 17 residues. The CDR3 spells CASTVNPRARFTDTQYF. Here the CDR3 DNA reads TGTGCCAGCACGGTGAACCCCAGGGCGCGGTTCACAGATACGCAGTATTTT.

The V gene is TRBV19, the J gene TRBJ1-5; D may be TRBD1 (6 bases). Trimming took 0 bases from V and 0 from J, leaving 12 bases between them. The CDR3 contains 17 residues. CDR1 and CDR2 from the germline V gene are LNHDA and SQIVND (reference sequence). The CDR3 region has the DNA TGTGCCAGTAGTATAGAGGCAGGGACATATAGCAATCAGCCCCAGCATTTT. This codes for CASSIEAGTYSNQPQHF.

This clonotype turned up a few times. This sequence joins TRBV7-9 and TRBJ2-1, with 10 bases identical to TRBD1. V was clipped by 4 bases and J by 9 bases; unmatched bases: 3. Germline V gives CDR1 SEHNR, CDR2 FQNEAQ (reference sequence). The CDR3 runs to 13 residues. The CDR3 bases are TGTGCCAGCAGCTCGGGACAGGGGTTTGAGCAGTTCTTC. This encodes CASSSGQGFEQFF. The full variable domain, rest sourced from reference TRBV7-9 and TRBJ2-1, is DTGVSQNPRHKITKRGQNVTFRCDPISEHNRLYWYRQTLGQGPEFLTYFQNEAQLEKSRLLSDRFSAERPKGSFSTLEIQRTEQGDSAMYLCASSSGQGFEQFFGPGTRLTVL.

Remarks on this clonotype: The junction departs from the called germline gene at one end, perhaps through a read error. This chain joins TRBV20-1 and TRBJ1-2; D not certain. The length of the CDR3 is 12 residues. CDR1 DFQATT and CDR2 SNEGSKA come from the germline V gene (reference sequence). The CDR3 protein is CSAKNTNYDYTF. The DNA of the CDR3 is TGCAGTGCTAAGAACACCAACTATGACTACACCTTC.

This clonotype showed up many times. The chain couples TRBV3-1 to TRBJ2-1; 8 nucleotides match TRBD2. The CDR3 has 15 amino acids. V shed 4 bases, J shed 8 bases, and the junction held 10 bases outside the gene matches. Germline values: CDR1 LGHDT, CDR2 YNNKEL (reference sequence). CDR3 sequence reads: CASSPTSGGDDEQFF. CDR3 DNA: TGTGCCAGCAGCCCAACTAGCGGAGGAGACGATGAGCAGTTCTTC.

The chain combines TRBV4-1 with TRBJ2-7; unclear D gene. There are 14 residues in the CDR3. Trimming pared 2 bases from V and 4 bases from J, leaving 12 bases between. Germline V gives CDR1 MGHRA, CDR2 YSYEKL. The CDR3 region has the DNA TGCGCCAGCAGCCAAACGGGCCTTCTATACGAGCAGTACTTC. It encodes CASSQTGLLYEQYF.

This clonotype was found many times. The rearrangement uses TRBV7-9 and TRBJ2-1; the D is unclear. The CDR3 contains 18 residues. V was clipped by 2 bases and J by 0 bases, with 17 bases between them. Germline V gene lookup returns CDR1 SEHNR and CDR2 FQNEAQ (reference sequence). The CDR3 nucleotides read TGTGCCAGCAGCTTATTAGATCTGCAAGTTCGCTCCTACAATGAGCAGTTCTTC. This encodes CASSLLDLQVRSYNEQFF.

As for this clonotype: One end of the junction varies from germline; a read error may be responsible. The chain combines TRBV19 with TRBJ1-2; D is undetermined. Germline V lookup: CDR1 LNHDA, CDR2 SQIVND (reference sequence). There are 15 residues in the CDR3. For the CDR3, the DNA is TGTGACAGTAGTCTATGGGGAGGGAAGTGTTTTGGCTACACCTTC. As protein: CDSSLWGGKCFGYTF.

V is TRBV2 and J is TRBJ2-6, with TRBD2 identical over 10 bases. V gave up 6 bases and J gave up 0 bases; unmatched junction bases: 11. This CDR3 is built from 19 residues. Germline V gene lookup returns CDR1 SNHLY and CDR2 FYNNEI. CDR3 sequence reads: CASRLSGSGRVSGANVLTF. In nucleotides, the CDR3 is TGTGCCAGCAGACTCTCGGGAAGCGGGAGGGTCTCTGGGGCCAACGTCCTGACTTTC.

This sequence joins TRBV7-2 and TRBJ2-2, with unresolved D. The V gene's germline CDR1 is SGHTA and CDR2 FQGNSA. V was cut by 2 bases and J by 3 bases, with 7 bases left in between. The CDR3 runs to 14 residues. Written as DNA, the CDR3 is TGTGCCAGCAGCTTAAACTATCACACCGGGGAGCTGTTTTTT. Translated: CASSLNYHTGELFF.

The gene calls are TRBV9 and TRBJ2-1, with 13 bases lining up with TRBD2. Germline values: CDR1 SGDLS, CDR2 YYNGEE. V lost 3 bases to trimming and J lost 9 bases; unmatched junction nucleotides: 6. CDR3 length: 15 amino acids. The CDR3 DNA reads as TGTGCCAGCAGCGATGGACTAGCGGGAGCGGTTGAGCAGTTCTTC. This sequence encodes CASSDGLAGAVEQFF.

This clonotype has a count of ten or more. The gene calls are TRBV20-1 and TRBJ1-5; D unresolved. Between the trimmed V and J ends, which lost 3 bases and 6 bases, there was a span of 12 bases. CDR1 DFQATT and CDR2 SNEGSKA come from the germline V gene (reference sequence). The CDR3 is 13 amino acids. In DNA form, the CDR3 reads TGCAGTGCTAGCCCCGGGGAGGGTCAGCCCCAGCATTTT. It encodes CSASPGEGQPQHF.

CDR3 nucleotide sequence: TGTGCCAGCACCGTGGCGAAGACCCAGTACTTC. Amino acid sequence: CASTVAKTQYF. The chain recombines TRBV2 with TRBJ2-5; D unresolved. Germline CDR1 reads SNHLY; CDR2 reads FYNNEI. V dropped 7 bases and J dropped 6 bases, with 9 bases sitting between them. The CDR3 has 11 residues.

This clonotype has at least ten counts. The chain has TRBV28 and TRBJ1-4, with a tentative D call TRBD1 (5 bases). Trimming took off 4 bases at V and 4 bases at J, with 22 bases between the two ends. The CDR3 sequence is 18 residues long. Germline V gene data show CDR1 as MDHEN and CDR2 as SYDVKM. CDR3 sequence reads: CASSYLRKGSRLNEKLFF. The DNA of the CDR3 is TGTGCCAGCAGTTATCTCCGGAAGGGGTCCCGCCTTAATGAAAAACTGTTTTTT.

This clonotype was counted at least ten times. This chain uses TRBV7-2 with TRBJ2-3; no definite D call. The CDR3 totals 17 residues. Trimming shortened V by 5 bases and J by 0 bases, and 18 bases separated the two germline ends. Germline V gives CDR1 SGHTA, CDR2 FQGNSA. The CDR3 loop is CASSPSPLGPSTDTQYF. The CDR3, as DNA: TGTGCCAGCAGCCCCTCCCCCTTGGGCCCTAGCACAGATACGCAGTATTTT.

This clonotype was picked up a small number of times. The J gene is TRBJ2-1, the V gene TRBV29-1; TRBD2 matches 8 bases. J lost 1 base, V lost 3 bases, and 5 bases had no gene match. The CDR3 sequence is 15 residues long. Germline CDR1 SQVTM, CDR2 ANQGSEA. The CDR3 here is CSVDIAGPSYNEQFF. CDR3 nucleotides: TGCAGCGTTGATATAGCGGGGCCTTCCTACAATGAGCAGTTCTTC.

This clonotype has a handful of counts. The junction and the germline gene differ at one end; a read error may be behind it. This chain links TRBV7-2 with TRBJ2-1, with TRBD2 identical over 7 bases. CDR3 size: 17 residues. From germline, CDR1 is SGHTA and CDR2 FQGNSA. The DNA for the CDR3 is TGTGCCAGCAGCTTTTTGACTAGCCCCTCCCTTTACAATGATCAGTTCTTC. Its translation is CASSFLTSPSLYNDQFF.

This clonotype was detected ten times or more. The chain recombines TRBV5-1 with TRBJ2-2; D possibly matches TRBD1 or TRBD2 (6 bases each). CDR1 SGHRS and CDR2 YFSETQ come from the germline V gene. V was trimmed by 0 bases and J by 9 bases, leaving 15 bases between them. This CDR3 contains 15 residues. The CDR3 DNA sequence: TGCGCCAGCAGCTTGGCCCGGGGGCTCGCCTGGGAGCTGTTTTTT. Encoded protein: CASSLARGLAWELFF.

The sample holds a few counts of this clonotype. The chain recombines TRBV27 with TRBJ2-7; D may match TRBD1 or TRBD2 (5 bases each). The CDR3 runs to 13 residues. CDR1 MNHEY and CDR2 SMNVEV come from the germline V gene (reference sequence). V was shortened by 6 bases and J by 3 bases, with 12 bases between the two germline ends. CDR3 residues: CASSRGENYEQYF. The CDR3 nucleotides are TGTGCCAGCAGCCGGGGCGAAAACTACGAGCAGTACTTC.

This clonotype was counted between two and nine times. The chain joins TRBV30 to TRBJ2-1; 12 bases fit TRBD2. The CDR3 loop spans 15 amino acids. J was trimmed by 4 bases and V by 7 bases; bases with no gene match: 8. Germline V gives CDR1 GTSNPN, CDR2 SVGIG (reference sequence). The CDR3 reads CASRPSGRGYNEQFF. CDR3 bases: TGTGCCTCCCGTCCTAGCGGGAGGGGTTACAATGAGCAGTTCTTC.

This clonotype was seen many times. This chain links TRBV7-3 with TRBJ2-5; TRBD1 matches 11 bases. From germline, CDR1 is SGHTA and CDR2 FQGTGA. The CDR3 extends over 16 amino acids. J gave up 4 bases and V 5 bases, and 9 bases lay outside the gene matches. The CDR3 region is CASSKSRTGGVETQYF. CDR3 DNA sequence: TGTGCCAGCAGCAAATCTAGGACAGGGGGCGTAGAGACCCAGTACTTC. Looking up the rest from reference TRBV7-3 and TRBJ2-5 gives the full variable domain: GAGVSQTPSNKVTEKGKYVELRCDPISGHTALYWYRQSLGQGPEFLIYFQGTGAADDSGLPNDRFFAVRPEGSVSTLKIQRTERGDSAVYLCASSKSRTGGVETQYFGPGTRLLVL.

This clonotype was observed many times. This chain links TRBV10-3 with TRBJ1-2; D is unresolved. The ends were cut back, 7 bases at V and 5 bases at J, with 17 bases in the middle. The CDR3 contains 14 residues. Germline assignment: CDR1 ENHRY and CDR2 SYGVKD. The CDR3 is CAIKGGVLGYGYTF. Written as DNA, the CDR3 is TGTGCCATCAAGGGCGGCGTTTTGGGATATGGCTACACCTTC.

Written as DNA, the CDR3 is TGTGCCAGCGCTTGGGGGGGCAGGGATCAAGAGACCCAGTACTTC. Protein sequence: CASAWGGRDQETQYF. The V call is TRBV27, the J call TRBJ2-5; D may be TRBD2 (7 bases). From germline, CDR1 is MNHEY and CDR2 SMNVEV (reference sequence). CDR3 size: 15 residues. V lost 8 bases and J 2 bases, leaving 18 bases between the germline ends.

The V call is TRBV7-9, the J call TRBJ2-1; D remains ambiguous. This CDR3 spans 16 amino acids. Germline lookup yields CDR1 SEHNR and CDR2 FQNEAQ (reference sequence). V lost 1 base and J lost 6, with 16 bases in between. The CDR3 nucleotides are TGTGCCAGCAGCTTAGTTGTTAGGGCATTTATCAATGAGCAGTTCTTC. Protein: CASSLVVRAFINEQFF.

This clonotype turned up a few times. V usage is TRBV24-1 and J usage is TRBJ2-1; the match to TRBD2 covers 16 bases. Trimming at V came to 5 bases and at J to 8 bases, leaving 17 bases not matched to a gene. CDR3 length equals 20 residues. Germline V CDR1 and CDR2: KGHDR, SFDVKD. The CDR3 DNA is TGTGCCACCAGTGCTTCAGGGGGGACTAGCGGGAGGGGGTTCCACGATGAGCAGTTCTTC. This codes for CATSASGGTSGRGFHDEQFF.

This clonotype has a count of ten or more. The V gene is TRBV20-1, the J gene TRBJ2-3; perhaps D is TRBD1 or TRBD2 (5 bases each). CDR1 and CDR2 (germline): DFQATT, SNEGSKA (reference sequence). This CDR3 is 13 amino acids long. The CDR3 loop reads CTKLGVSTDTQYF. The CDR3 coding sequence is TGCACCAAACTAGGGGTTAGCACAGATACGCAGTATTTT.